Included here is one TCR beta chain sequence, with context. The sample comes from a study of blood T cell repertoires in COVID-19. Study details: Researchers got acute and convalescent COVID-19 samples from the United States, Italy and Spain. Sample material is recorded as cDNA or gDNA derived from T cells, B-cell-depleted T cells, or PBMCs.

Original handling: Researchers report that nucleated cell counts were estimated from reference gene primer amplification. Method: immunoSEQ multiplex PCR; TCRdb's copy keeps in-frame clones and lacks some. For V, J and clone size, that table is used; D and trimming come from the DNA. The top ten clones hold 0.9% to 1.1% of a sample with about 32,000 clones, roughly 87% of them seen once. Germline CDR1 and CDR2: SGHNT and YENEEA. V was pared by 5 bases and J by 7 bases, with 15 bases between. CDR3 length: 15 amino acids. What was sequenced was peripheral blood. This clonotype was sampled from a man between 65 and 85 years old with active or convalescent COVID-19. The rearrangement joins TRBV11-3 to TRBJ1-6, with D tentatively TRBD1 (6 bases). This CDR3 reads CASSLSTGPNSPLHF. CDR3 bases: TGTGCCAGCAGCCTTTCGACAGGTCCGAATTCACCCCTCCACTTT.